These 10 T cell receptor beta chains originate from one sample sequenced in a study of PD-1 blockade in classical Hodgkin lymphoma. Data came from immunoSEQ multiplex PCR; TCRdb stores just in-frame clones and leaves some out. The table lists over 85,000 clones, 80% to 90% of them singletons. All patients relapsed after autologous stem cell transplantation, and brentuximab vedotin exposure varied. The sequenced sample was peripheral blood mononuclear cells (PBMCs), obtained before the second cycle of nivolumab. These TCRs come from a human donor with classical Hodgkin lymphoma.

This clone was found once. The rearrangement links TRBV6-4 to TRBJ2-2; 14 nucleotides align to TRBD2. V trimming: 6 bases; J trimming: 6 bases; junction bases outside the gene matches: 3. This CDR3 is 15 amino acids long. Germline values: CDR1 MRHNA, CDR2 SNTAGT. This chain's CDR3 is CASRGLAGGAGELFF. CDR3 DNA sequence: TGTGCCAGCAGAGGACTAGCGGGAGGAGCCGGGGAGCTGTTTTTT.

The chain couples TRBV5-1 to TRBJ2-1; D gene uncertain. Trimming left V 0 bases short and J 7 bases short, with 11 bases between. The CDR3 runs 14 residues. From germline, CDR1 is SGHRS and CDR2 YFSETQ. Written as DNA, the CDR3 is TGCGCCAGCAGCTTGGCGATGCAAGGGAATGAGCAGTTCTTC. Encoded protein: CASSLAMQGNEQFF.

This chain links TRBV5-6 with TRBJ1-2, with 7 bases lining up with TRBD1. The junction had 5 bases not matched to a gene; V was cut back by 0 bases and J by 0 bases. The germline V gene has CDR1 SGHDT and CDR2 YYEEEE. The CDR3 runs to 16 residues. CDR3 sequence (DNA): TGTGCCAGCAGCTTGGTGCTGGGACAGACTAACTATGGCTACACCTTC. This encodes CASSLVLGQTNYGYTF. The full variable domain, its missing parts supplied by reference TRBV5-6 and TRBJ1-2, is DAGVTQSPTHLIKTRGQQVTLRCSPKSGHDTVSWYQQALGQGPQFIFQYYEEEERQRGNFPDRFSGHQFPNYSSELNVNALLLGDSALYLCASSLVLGQTNYGYTFGSGTRLTVV.

The genes are TRBV6-4 and TRBJ2-5; D remains unclear. The germline CDR1 and CDR2 sequences are MRHNA and SNTAGT. Trimming removed 0 bases from V and 6 bases from J, with 8 bases in between. The CDR3 sequence is 13 residues long. Here the CDR3 DNA reads TGTGCCAGCAGTGACTCGAAGGAAAAGACCCAGTACTTC. This sequence encodes CASSDSKEKTQYF.

The rearrangement uses TRBV6-1 and TRBJ2-7, with D tentatively TRBD1 (6 bases). CDR3 length: 17 amino acids. The germline V gene has CDR1 MNHNS and CDR2 SASEGT. V lost 1 base, J lost 4 bases, and 20 bases lay in between. CDR3: CASSEVQGLLLGYEQYF. DNA of the CDR3: TGTGCCAGCAGTGAAGTACAGGGTCTGCTTTTGGGGTACGAGCAGTACTTC.

The CDR3 region has the DNA TGCGCCAGCAGGCTTTTTGCAGCGGGGAACACAGATACGCAGTATTTT. Protein: CASRLFAAGNTDTQYF. This chain uses TRBV5-1 with TRBJ2-3; 7 positions match TRBD2. Trimming cost V 5 bases and J 2 bases; bases outside gene matches: 11. Germline CDR1 is SGHRS and CDR2 is YFSETQ. This CDR3 is 16 amino acids long.

The table lists this clone with a few counts. As DNA, the CDR3 is TGTGCCAGCAGTGTAGATGCCGGGGAGCTGTTTTTT. As protein: CASSVDAGELFF. This chain uses TRBV2 with TRBJ2-2; D is unresolved. Deletions cut 4 bases from V and 6 bases from J, with 6 bases between. The length of the CDR3 is 12 residues. In germline, CDR1 is SNHLY, CDR2 FYNNEI.

The chain combines TRBV7-9 with TRBJ2-3, with D perhaps TRBD1 or TRBD2 (5 bases each). The germline V and J ends were trimmed by 5 bases and 4 bases, with 13 bases remaining between them. CDR1 is SEHNR and CDR2 is FQNEAQ in the germline V gene (reference sequence). The CDR3 consists of 14 residues. The CDR3 DNA is TGTGCCAGCAGCCCCTCCCGGGGCGCAGATACGCAGTATTTT. It encodes CASSPSRGADTQYF. Looking up the rest from reference TRBV7-9 and TRBJ2-3 gives the full variable domain: DTGVSQNPRHKITKRGQNVTFRCDPISEHNRLYWYRQTLGQGPEFLTYFQNEAQLEKSRLLSDRFSAERPKGSFSTLEIQRTEQGDSAMYLCASSPSRGADTQYFGPGTRLTVL.

V is TRBV10-3 and J is TRBJ2-2, with D perhaps matching TRBD1 (6 bases). The CDR3 is 14 amino acids. Looked up from germline, CDR1 is ENHRY and CDR2 is SYGVKD. V lost 4 bases to trimming and J lost 5 bases, with 11 bases between them. The DNA of the CDR3 is TGTGCCATCAGTGGGGGGCCCGGGACCGGGGAGCTGTTTTTT. It encodes CAISGGPGTGELFF.

The gene calls are TRBV30 and TRBJ1-1; D remains ambiguous. From germline, CDR1 is GTSNPN and CDR2 SVGIG (reference sequence). This CDR3 is built from 13 residues. Trimming pared 3 bases from V and 0 bases from J, leaving 8 bases between. The CDR3 loop is CAWSLWMNTEAFF. The CDR3 DNA reads TGTGCCTGGAGCTTGTGGATGAACACTGAAGCTTTCTTT.